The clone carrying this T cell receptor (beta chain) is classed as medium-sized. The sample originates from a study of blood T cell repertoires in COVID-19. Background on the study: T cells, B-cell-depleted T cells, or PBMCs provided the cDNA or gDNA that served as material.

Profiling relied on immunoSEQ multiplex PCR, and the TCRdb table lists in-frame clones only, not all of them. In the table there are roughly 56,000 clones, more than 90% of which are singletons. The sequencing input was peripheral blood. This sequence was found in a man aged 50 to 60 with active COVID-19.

CDR3 coding DNA: TGTGCCAGTAGTATACGGGAGAACACCGGGGAGCTGTTTTTT. This gives the protein CASSIRENTGELFF. The chain joins TRBV19 to TRBJ2-2; a weak D match, TRBD2 (5 bases). The CDR3 has 14 amino acids. Trimming removed 2 bases from V and 1 base from J, with 5 bases in between. CDR1 and CDR2 from the germline V gene are LNHDA and SQIVND (reference sequence).